This T cell receptor beta chain came from a study of blood T cell repertoires in COVID-19 (dated by TCRdb to between 2020 and 2021). For the study in its entirety: Samples covering the acute and convalescent phases of COVID-19 were provided by collaborators in the United States, Italy and Spain. The repertoires were released in a freely available public database intended as a resource for research on the immune response to SARS-CoV-2. Where HLA class I and class II types were available, the types were taken from metadata supplied by the sample provider, not from assay-based typing. The material from the prospective study consisted of cDNA or gDNA derived from T cells, B-cell-depleted T cells, or PBMCs. Samples were obtained from the ongoing ImmuneRACE study (first 160 participants) and from about 1,300 subjects provided by 6 global collaborators. Subjects who had been exposed to COVID-19, were actively infected with it, or had recovered from it provided the deeply sampled blood TCRbeta repertoires that made up the dataset. A de-identified subject ID, COVID-19 status, age in years and sex were almost always included in the sample metadata.

The immunoSEQ Assay, a bias-controlled multiplex PCR, was used to amplify TCRbeta CDR3 regions from genomic DNA. From the authors' description of their analysis: Within the assay, amplification of reference gene primers was used to estimate how many nucleated cells each sample contained. To quantify the absolute abundance of each unique TCRbeta CDR3 rearrangement, sequence reads were collapsed and filtered. Productive Simpson clonality was computed per sample as the square root of Simpson's diversity index over productive rearrangements. TCRdb's version of the immuneACCESS table is confined to in-frame rearrangements and falls short of the full clone set. An unresolved V gene accounts for under half of the shortfall where checked; the remainder is of unknown origin. D and trimming come from the DNA, and the V and J calls and clone size come from that table. The sample profile shows 150,000 to 200,000 clones; approximately 84% of them were found once. The ten largest clonotypes hold approximately 2.5% of the sample.

The research as a whole found: The quantity of clinical and demographic metadata differed by source and by participant and was supplied without curation.

About this clone itself: The clone's antigen remains unknown. Base-call qualities are not available, and no considerably larger clone is one nucleotide away.

Collaborating institutions collected whole blood in K2EDTA tubes following their own protocols. Collaborator samples were shipped for TCRbeta analysis as frozen whole blood, isolated PBMCs, or DNA extracted from either sample type. Source material: peripheral blood. The source of this sequence is a human donor with acute or convalescent COVID-19. The donor label of this sample is uncertain.

The CDR3: CASSSQLGGETEAFF. The nucleotide sequence is given as TGCGCCAGCAGCTCCCAACTAGGGGGAGAAACTGAAGCTTTCTTT. The chain was built from TRBV5-1 and TRBJ1-1; a tentative D match to TRBD1 spans 6 bases. V loses 3 bases of germline sequence and J loses 5 bases, and the interval between the two ends is 17 bases. The CDR3 starts with the cysteine, ends with the phenylalanine, and has 15 residues. The entry retains the CDR3 DNA only, 45 bases that are in frame from base 1. CDR1 and CDR2, per the germline V gene, are SGHRS and YFSETQ. The full variable domain, with segments outside the CDR3 supplied by the reference TRBV5-1 and TRBJ1-1 proteins, appears as KAGVTQTPRYLIKTRGQQVTLSCSPISGHRSVSWYQQTPGQGLQFLFEYFSETQRNKGNFPGRFSGRQFSNSRSEMNVSTLELGDSALYLCASSSQLGGETEAFFGQGTRLTVV.